The 19 T cell receptor beta chains below come from one sample, sequenced in a study of pediatric ulcerative colitis. The rectum was sampled with one to two pinch biopsies at colonoscopy. Here immunoSEQ multiplex PCR was the method, and the copy in TCRdb shows in-frame clones only, minus some. The sample lists 15,000 to 20,000 clones, approximately 80% seen once, with 6.5% to 9.5% in the top ten. The sequencing sample was made of gut tissue. Receptors originate from a boy younger than 18 who was a control in a study of pediatric ulcerative colitis.

The chain joins TRBV5-1 to TRBJ2-2; 8 bases are shared with TRBD1. The CDR3 has 15 residues. V lost 4 bases and J lost 6; bases outside the gene matches: 8. From germline, CDR1 is SGHRS and CDR2 YFSETQ. CDR3 residues: CASSETGGMAGELFF. The CDR3 DNA sequence: TGCGCCAGCAGCGAAACAGGGGGTATGGCCGGGGAGCTGTTTTTT.

The genes are TRBV28 and TRBJ2-6; maybe TRBD2 (5 bases). Germline lookup yields CDR1 MDHEN and CDR2 SYDVKM. The CDR3 extends over 16 amino acids. V was clipped by 8 bases and J by 1 base, with 15 bases between them. The CDR3 DNA reads TGTGCCAGCTGGATCCGGGGTTGGTCTGGGGCCAACGTCCTGACTTTC. Amino acid sequence: CASWIRGWSGANVLTF.

The J gene is TRBJ2-1, the V gene TRBV6-1; D is uncertain. From germline, CDR1 is MNHNS and CDR2 SASEGT. V lost 5 bases to trimming and J lost 8 bases, with 16 bases between them. This CDR3 spans 14 amino acids. CDR3 loop: CASSIMGNSDEQFF. CDR3 sequence (DNA): TGTGCCAGCAGTATTATGGGGAATTCAGATGAGCAGTTCTTC.

This rearrangement joins TRBV29-1 to TRBJ2-7; TRBD2 matches 10 bases. CDR3 length: 13 residues. V dropped 7 bases and J dropped 0; count of bases not matched to a gene: 3. Germline-derived CDR1 and CDR2 are SQVTM and ANQGSEA. The DNA of the CDR3 is TGCAGCGCAACTAGCGGGGACTCCTACGAGCAGTACTTC. It is translated as CSATSGDSYEQYF.

This rearrangement joins TRBV28 to TRBJ1-1, with D unclear. Trimming cost V 4 bases and J 4 bases, with 13 bases left between them. The germline V gene has CDR1 MDHEN and CDR2 SYDVKM. The CDR3 consists of 14 residues. The CDR3 DNA reads TGTGCCAGCAGTTATCAAAGGGTGGGCACTGAAGCTTTCTTT. Translation: CASSYQRVGTEAFF.

This rearrangement joins TRBV29-1 to TRBJ2-4; 7 bases line up with TRBD2. The CDR3 contains 14 residues. Trimming at V came to 3 bases and at J to 4 bases, leaving 6 bases not matched to a gene. The germline V gene has CDR1 SQVTM and CDR2 ANQGSEA. CDR3 DNA: TGCAGCGTTGACGGAATCGGGGGGAAAAACATTCAGTACTTC. Its protein product is CSVDGIGGKNIQYF.

This clone was seen just once. The gene calls are TRBV11-3 and TRBJ2-2, with TRBD1 identical over 8 bases. The CDR3 has 17 amino acids. V gave up 0 bases and J gave up 5 bases; unmatched junction bases: 8. Germline values: CDR1 SGHNT, CDR2 YENEEA. The CDR3 nucleotides are TGTGCCAGCAGCTTAGACCTCGCCAGGGGGCAAACCGGGGAGCTGTTTTTT. Residues: CASSLDLARGQTGELFF.

The J gene is TRBJ2-3, the V gene TRBV6-1; a weak D match, TRBD2 (5 bases). Looked up from germline, CDR1 is MNHNS and CDR2 is SASEGT. This CDR3 has 14 residues. V lost 1 base to trimming and J lost 4 bases, with 9 bases between them. The CDR3 spells CASSEGGPADTQYF. CDR3 DNA: TGTGCCAGCAGTGAAGGAGGGCCAGCAGATACGCAGTATTTT.

This chain links TRBV5-5 with TRBJ1-3, with D maybe TRBD1 (5 bases). The V gene lost 4 bases and the J gene lost 7 bases, with 18 bases spanning the gap. Germline V gives CDR1 SGHKS, CDR2 YYEKEE (reference sequence). CDR3 length equals 15 residues. Here the CDR3 reads CASSTGPYLGNTIYF. Here the CDR3 DNA reads TGTGCCAGCAGCACGGGACCGTACCTCGGGAACACCATATATTTT.

The chain recombines TRBV30 with TRBJ2-7; the D is unclear. The CDR3 is 11 residues long. The germline gives CDR1 GTSNPN, CDR2 SVGIG (reference sequence). V lost 0 bases and J lost 2, with 2 bases in between. In DNA, the CDR3 is TGTGCCTGGAGTGTAGCCTACGAGCAGTACTTC. Translated: CAWSVAYEQYF.

In its sample, this clone was seen a few times. V usage is TRBV5-1 and J usage is TRBJ1-3; the D is unclear. V was pared by 1 base and J by 0 bases, with 11 bases between. Germline values: CDR1 SGHRS, CDR2 YFSETQ. The CDR3 has 16 residues. CDR3 sequence: CASSLSEVSSGNTIYF. The CDR3 DNA is TGCGCCAGCAGCTTGTCTGAAGTAAGCTCTGGAAACACCATATATTTT.

V usage is TRBV18 and J usage is TRBJ1-2; D might be TRBD1 (6 bases). This CDR3 is 14 amino acids long. The germline V gene has CDR1 KGHSH and CDR2 LQKENI. The germline V and J ends were trimmed by 8 bases and 3 bases, with 16 bases remaining between them. In nucleotides, the CDR3 is TGTGCCAGCCGGCGGGGGGGCCTCGACTATGGCTACACCTTC. The encoded protein is CASRRGGLDYGYTF.

The rearrangement joins TRBV6-6 to TRBJ1-6; 10 nucleotides align to TRBD1. CDR3 length equals 15 residues. J gave up 7 bases and V 2 bases, and 2 bases lay outside the gene matches. CDR1 is MNHNY, CDR2 SVGAGI, per germline (reference sequence). The CDR3 reads CASSYETGGNSPLHF. CDR3 DNA sequence: TGTGCCAGCAGTTACGAGACAGGGGGCAATTCACCCCTCCACTTT.

Within the sample, this clone is medium-sized (0.01 to 0.1%). The chain employs TRBV5-1 and TRBJ2-2; 9 bases align to TRBD1. The CDR3 has 16 residues. Per the germline V gene, CDR1 is SGHRS and CDR2 is YFSETQ. Germline trimming cut 2 bases from V and 4 bases from J; bases unmatched to any gene: 6. Written as DNA, the CDR3 is TGCGCCAGCAGCTTTGGGTTACAGGGGGCCACCGGGGAGCTGTTTTTT. This encodes CASSFGLQGATGELFF. Full variable domain (rest looked up from reference TRBV5-1 and TRBJ2-2): KAGVTQTPRYLIKTRGQQVTLSCSPISGHRSVSWYQQTPGQGLQFLFEYFSETQRNKGNFPGRFSGRQFSNSRSEMNVSTLELGDSALYLCASSFGLQGATGELFFGEGSRLTVL.

This clone has just a few counts. This rearrangement joins TRBV27 to TRBJ2-2; 13 bases align to TRBD2. V was pared by 6 bases and J by 1 base, with 11 bases of the junction left unmatched. This CDR3 spans 19 amino acids. Germline V gives CDR1 MNHEY, CDR2 SMNVEV (reference sequence). CDR3 in DNA: TGTGCCAGCAGCATTGCGGGGCGACTAGCGGGGGGGAACACCGGGGAGCTGTTTTTT. Translation gives CASSIAGRLAGGNTGELFF.

The chain recombines TRBV6-1 with TRBJ2-4; D gene uncertain. Trimming removed 3 bases from V and 0 bases from J, with 15 bases in between. The CDR3 has 17 residues. Germline V gene sequence: CDR1 MNHNS, CDR2 SASEGT. The CDR3 loop reads CASSDYYALLAKNIQYF. CDR3 DNA: TGTGCCAGCAGTGATTACTACGCACTACTAGCCAAAAACATTCAGTACTTC.

This clone was picked up one time. The chain couples TRBV7-8 to TRBJ2-2, with 8 nucleotides matching TRBD2. This CDR3 is built from 20 residues. Trimming took 0 bases from V and 5 from J; bases not matched to a gene: 17. CDR1 is SGHVS, CDR2 FQNEAQ, per germline. CDR3 DNA: TGTGCCAGCAGCTTAGCGCCGGGTGGACGGGGGGGCGTTGGTACCGGGGAGCTGTTTTTT. Translated: CASSLAPGGRGGVGTGELFF. Combining the CDR3 with reference TRBV7-8 and TRBJ2-2 gives the whole variable domain GAGVSQSPRYKVAKRGQDVALRCDPISGHVSLFWYQQALGQGPEFLTYFQNEAQLDKSGLPSDRFFAERPEGSVSTLKIQRTQQEDSAVYLCASSLAPGGRGGVGTGELFFGEGSRLTVL.

The chain combines TRBV7-2 with TRBJ2-1; 11 nucleotides agree with TRBD2. The CDR3 length is 16 residues. The germline V gene encodes CDR1 SGHTA and CDR2 FQGNSA. After removal of 2 bases from V and 7 bases from J, the junction contained 7 bases not matched to a gene. CDR3 bases: TGTGCCAGCAGCTTACTAGCGGGAGGAGAGGGGAATGAGCAGTTCTTC. Residues: CASSLLAGGEGNEQFF.

The J gene is TRBJ2-7, the V gene TRBV7-9, with 9 bases aligning to TRBD2. The trim removed 5 bases at V and 6 bases at J, leaving 5 bases unmatched. Germline-derived CDR1 and CDR2 are SEHNR and FQNEAQ (reference sequence). CDR3 length equals 13 residues. The CDR3 protein is CASSPGLASEQYF. The DNA for the CDR3 is TGTGCCAGCAGCCCGGGACTAGCAAGCGAGCAGTACTTC. The variable domain in full, with the rest retrieved from reference TRBV7-9 and TRBJ2-7, is DTGVSQNPRHKITKRGQNVTFRCDPISEHNRLYWYRQTLGQGPEFLTYFQNEAQLEKSRLLSDRFSAERPKGSFSTLEIQRTEQGDSAMYLCASSPGLASEQYFGPGTRLTVT.